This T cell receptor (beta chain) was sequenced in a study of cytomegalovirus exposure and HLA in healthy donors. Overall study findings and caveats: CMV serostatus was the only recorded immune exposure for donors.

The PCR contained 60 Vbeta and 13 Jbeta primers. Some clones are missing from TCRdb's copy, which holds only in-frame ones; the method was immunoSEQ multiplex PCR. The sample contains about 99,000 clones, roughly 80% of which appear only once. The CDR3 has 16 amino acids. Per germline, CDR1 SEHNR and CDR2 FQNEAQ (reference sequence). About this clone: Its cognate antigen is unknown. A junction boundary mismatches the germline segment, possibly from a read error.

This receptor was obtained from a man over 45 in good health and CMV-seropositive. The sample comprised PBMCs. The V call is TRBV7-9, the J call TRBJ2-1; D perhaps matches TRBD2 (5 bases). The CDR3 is CSSSLSSLATYNEQFF. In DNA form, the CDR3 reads TGTTCCAGCAGCTTGTCGTCGCTAGCAACCTACAATGAGCAGTTCTTC.